Described below is a single TCR beta chain sequence and its context. Its antigen is not known. This entry comes from a study of vaccination effects on CD4 cells after COVID-19. Within the ViraFEST assay, antigen-specific CD4+ T cells underwent expansion with viral peptide pools prior to sequencing. After roughly 9 days in culture, the CD4+ T cells were isolated. Nobody among the vaccine recipients had prior SARS-CoV-2 infection (nucleocapsid antibodies were negative). Cultures used fewer than 2.5 million PBMC per well, approximately 9.7 IU/ml IL-2 and about 10 ug/ml peptides. V lost 2 bases and J 10 bases, leaving 9 bases between the germline ends. CDR1 and CDR2 from the germline V gene are MNHNS and SASEGT. The CDR3 length is 12 residues. The assay was immunoSEQ multiplex PCR, and TCRdb's table has in-frame clones only and misses some. The data show roughly 53,000 clones, about four fifths seen once.

Broader study findings: Vaccine- and infection-induced clones showed marked clonal contraction late following vaccination. Vaccine-induced clones in healthy vaccinees cross-reacted with common cold coronaviruses in only 1 of 255 cases.

The rearrangement links TRBV6-1 to TRBJ2-1; D is unclear. The sequencing here drew on CD4+ T cells from PBMCs cultured with HCoV-OC43 spike peptides, taken before COVID-19 vaccination. Described subset: HCoV-OC43 spike overlapping peptide pool stimulation. The source is a human donor who received a COVID-19 vaccine. CDR3 coding DNA: TGTGCCAGCAGTGAAACGGTACGGGAGCAGTTCTTC. Translated: CASSETVREQFF.